Listed below are T cell receptor beta chains from one sample, sequenced in a study of type 1 regulatory T cells. TCRdb reprocessed the reads with MiXCR, giving one entry per CDR3 protein. The sample carries some 89,000 distinct CDR3 sequences, roughly 28% recorded once. Sequenced sample: CD4+ T cells, either the whole sample or a sorted fraction (not recorded which). All receptors derive from a human donor in good health. Each CDR3 is given with its conserved first and last residue.

V gene	J gene	CDR3 protein
TRBV18	TRBJ2-7	CASSPDEGGEQYF
TRBV5-6	TRBJ1-2	CASSPANYGYTF
TRBV19	TRBJ2-7	CAGSISDRGRWEQYF
TRBV21-1	TRBJ1-1	CASTIITQNRPTEAFF
TRBV6-6	TRBJ2-5	CASSNSANQETQYF
TRBV20-1	TRBJ1-2	CSARGGQDVARYTF
TRBV7-2	TRBJ2-3	CASSLDSAGTDTQYF
TRBV10-3	TRBJ1-4	CATNSGNEKLFF
TRBV9	TRBJ2-2	CASSGNGRTGELFF
TRBV29-1	TRBJ2-3	CSAGTGGTDTQYF
TRBV15	TRBJ2-7	CATSREGASSYEQYF
TRBV10-3	TRBJ2-1	CAIKGLAGGYNEQFF
TRBV28	TRBJ2-3	CASTLGTGPTGGPSTDTQYF
TRBV12-3/TRBV12-4	TRBJ1-2	CASRQGSSLYGYTF
TRBV24-1	TRBJ2-1	CATSGGGSAGGSYNEQFF
TRBV7-2	TRBJ1-1	CASSLEGDLTEAFF
TRBV6-5	TRBJ2-5	CASSADRQETQYF
TRBV5-6	TRBJ2-1	CASSPRGRGTNEQFF
TRBV28	TRBJ1-6	CASSLGQDNSPLHF
TRBV14	TRBJ2-6	CASSHGRAKSGANVLTF
TRBV4-3	TRBJ2-1	CASSPGTSGSYNEQFF
TRBV5-1	TRBJ2-5	CATTTGGDMETQYF
TRBV3-1	TRBJ2-7	CASSQDQGATYEQYF
TRBV28	TRBJ1-1	CASSFAVGGRQGFSEAFF
TRBV7-6	TRBJ1-2	CASSLGRSYADGYTF
TRBV5-1	TRBJ1-1	CASSLEQKNTEAFF
TRBV28	TRBJ2-7	CASSFLLAGTYEQYF
TRBV20-1	TRBJ2-6	CSARAGLSTNVLTF
TRBV20-1	TRBJ2-4	CSAVPGTASRAKNIQYF
TRBV7-8	TRBJ2-7	CASSFRAGNSGTYEQYF
TRBV5-1	TRBJ2-3	CASSFRLAGSTDTQYF
TRBV20-1	TRBJ1-2	CSARGLGYGYTF
TRBV20-1	TRBJ2-3	CSARDPREGAGGADTQYF
TRBV29-1	TRBJ2-5	CSVEKVRGKETQYF
TRBV3-1	TRBJ2-1	CASSTYIANEQFF
TRBV6-5	TRBJ2-1	CASSTLTPHLAPVGNEQFF
TRBV20-1	TRBJ2-1	CSARSLLTSGRVYNEQFF
TRBV2	TRBJ2-2	CASSVTGAGEAGELFF
TRBV18	TRBJ2-7	CASSLNRGEYEQYF
TRBV2	TRBJ2-2	CASRSSVWTAGTGELFF
TRBV20-1	TRBJ2-1	CSAPSGTQNEQFF
TRBV12-3/TRBV12-4	TRBJ2-1	CASSSRGQSGSSSYNEQFF
TRBV6-2/TRBV6-3	TRBJ1-5	CASSRQGPNQPQHF
TRBV20-1	TRBJ2-4	CSAPGEAKNIQYF
TRBV5-1	TRBJ2-7	CASSHGDGSSYEQYF